The next 25 T cell receptor beta chains were all read from a single sample in a study of blood T cell repertoires in COVID-19. Produced via immunoSEQ multiplex PCR; TCRdb's table is partial and in-frame only. The sample records more than 300,000 clones, about 87% being singletons. Material: PBMCs or T cells enriched from blood (not recorded which). Source of these receptors: a man in his forties or fifties in a cohort exposed to, infected with or recovered from COVID-19 (not recorded which).

The gene calls are TRBV2 and TRBJ1-4; D gene ambiguous. Germline CDR1 and CDR2: SNHLY and FYNNEI. V was pared by 7 bases and J by 7 bases, with 10 bases between. The CDR3 is 12 amino acids. The CDR3 coding sequence is TGTGCCAGCACCGGGAGTTCTGAAAAACTGTTTTTT. Translating gives CASTGSSEKLFF.

This clone was seen only once. This chain joins TRBV5-1 and TRBJ2-2, with 8 bases that match TRBD1. This CDR3 comprises 17 residues. Unmatched junction bases numbered 14, after V lost 4 bases and J lost 6 bases. Germline V gives CDR1 SGHRS, CDR2 YFSETQ. For the CDR3, the DNA is TGCGCCAGCAGCCCTAGGTCAGGGGGCGACGTCCCCGGGGAGCTGTTTTTT. Encoded protein: CASSPRSGGDVPGELFF.

The rearrangement uses TRBV7-7 and TRBJ2-1; 9 bases map to TRBD2. The germline V gene encodes CDR1 SSHAT and CDR2 FNYEAQ (reference sequence). This CDR3 has 16 amino acids. Germline trimming cut 5 bases from V and 3 bases from J; bases unmatched to any gene: 8. The CDR3 DNA follows: TGTGCCAGCAGCCTCGGGACTAGCTTCAACTACAATGAGCAGTTCTTC. Protein sequence: CASSLGTSFNYNEQFF.

The gene calls are TRBV6-5 and TRBJ2-3, with TRBD1 as a possible D gene (5 bases). The CDR3 has 14 residues. V shed 8 bases and J shed 2 bases, with 14 bases lying between them. CDR1 and CDR2 (germline): MNHEY, SVGAGI. CDR3 residues: CASLVGHNTDTQYF. Written as DNA, the CDR3 is TGTGCCAGCCTGGTGGGGCATAACACAGATACGCAGTATTTT.

This chain joins TRBV6-5 and TRBJ1-1; tentative D call: TRBD1 (5 bases). In germline, CDR1 is MNHEY, CDR2 SVGAGI. This CDR3 comprises 12 residues. V was trimmed by 7 bases and J by 1 base, leaving 7 bases between them. Written as DNA, the CDR3 is TGTGCCAGCATAGGACAGAACACTGAAGCTTTCTTT. Encoded protein: CASIGQNTEAFF.

In its sample, this clone was seen once. The rearrangement links TRBV5-1 to TRBJ2-2, with TRBD2 matching 10 bases. The CDR3 loop spans 15 amino acids. The ends lost 7 bases at V and 4 bases at J; junction bases unmatched: 7. Germline values: CDR1 SGHRS, CDR2 YFSETQ. The CDR3 protein is CASSQREGGTGELFF. CDR3 bases: TGCGCCAGCTCCCAGCGGGAGGGTGGCACCGGGGAGCTGTTTTTT.

The V and J genes are TRBV5-6 and TRBJ1-3, with D hard to call. Trimming pared 1 base from V and 0 bases from J, leaving 11 bases between. The length of the CDR3 is 16 residues. Germline assignment: CDR1 SGHDT and CDR2 YYEEEE. The CDR3 bases are TGTGCCAGCAGCTTGCTAGCCGTAAACTCTGGAAACACCATATATTTT. Residues: CASSLLAVNSGNTIYF.

The chain links TRBV25-1 to TRBJ1-1; D ambiguous. Per the germline V gene, CDR1 is MGHDK and CDR2 is SYGVNS. The CDR3 covers 14 residues. The germline V and J ends were trimmed by 1 base and 8 bases, with 14 bases remaining between them. The CDR3 DNA sequence: TGTGCCAGCAGTGAATTCGGAGGACCTGGGGAAGCTTTCTTT. It translates to CASSEFGGPGEAFF.

This chain connects TRBV7-3 to TRBJ2-2; 10 bases are shared with TRBD1. Germline loops: CDR1 SGHTA, CDR2 FQGTGA. Germline trimming cut 5 bases from V and 5 bases from J; bases unmatched to any gene: 8. This CDR3 spans 16 amino acids. The CDR3 spells CASSPRDRGLTGELFF. The CDR3 coding sequence is TGTGCCAGCAGCCCGAGGGACAGGGGTTTAACCGGGGAGCTGTTTTTT.

This clone was recorded a few times. This chain joins TRBV12-5 and TRBJ2-1; D call uncertain. CDR1 is LGHNT, CDR2 FRNRAP, per germline. V was cut by 5 bases and J by 7 bases, with 12 bases left in between. The CDR3 totals 13 residues. CDR3 bases: TGTGCTAGTGGTCTAAAACAGTGGAATGAGCAGTTCTTC. It specifies CASGLKQWNEQFF.

The genes are TRBV6-4 and TRBJ2-1; weak D call: TRBD2 (6 bases). The ends were cut back, 4 bases at V and 8 bases at J, with 15 bases in the middle. The germline CDR1 and CDR2 sequences are MRHNA and SNTAGT. The CDR3 is made up of 14 amino acids. The CDR3 reads CASSATGVKDEQFF. CDR3 nucleotides: TGTGCCAGCAGTGCGACGGGAGTAAAAGATGAGCAGTTCTTC.

The J gene is TRBJ1-5, the V gene TRBV21-1; TRBD1 is taken as the D call from the table, unchecked against the DNA. TRBV21-1 is labeled a pseudogene. This CDR3 is 15 amino acids long. For the CDR3, the DNA is TGTGCCAGCTTCCGGGACAGGGTGAGCAATCAGCCCCAGCATTTT. As protein: CASFRDRVSNQPQHF.

This sequence joins TRBV14 and TRBJ2-2; 9 nucleotides line up with TRBD1. CDR3 size: 16 residues. With V trimmed by 1 base and J by 7 bases, 7 bases remained unmatched. Germline CDR1 reads SGHDN; CDR2 reads FVKESK. The CDR3 protein is CASSQAGTGRYGELFF. CDR3 DNA: TGTGCCAGCAGCCAAGCCGGGACAGGGCGGTACGGGGAGCTGTTTTTT.

This clone was seen only once. The chain employs TRBV27 and TRBJ2-3; TRBD2 matches at 7 bases. Germline CDR1 MNHEY, CDR2 SMNVEV (reference sequence). The CDR3 consists of 16 residues. The junction had 9 bases not matched to a gene; V was cut back by 3 bases and J by 3 bases. Here the CDR3 reads CASSFWTGGKTDTQYF. The CDR3 DNA reads as TGTGCCAGCAGTTTCTGGACGGGAGGAAAGACAGATACGCAGTATTTT.

The V call is TRBV3-1 (or the pseudogene TRBV3-2), the J call TRBJ1-6; maybe TRBD1 (5 bases). The CDR3 totals 15 residues. From germline, CDR1 is LGHDT and CDR2 YNNKEL (reference sequence). Trimming cost V 1 base and J 5 bases, with 9 bases left between them. The DNA of the CDR3 is TGTGCCAGCAGCCAAGGACAGTCCAATAATTCACCCCTCCACTTT. This codes for CASSQGQSNNSPLHF.

This clone was counted only a few times. The genes are TRBV5-8 and TRBJ1-3; D gene uncertain. CDR1 is SGHTS and CDR2 is YDEGEE in the germline V gene. V shed 4 bases and J shed 2 bases, with 7 bases lying between them. CDR3 length equals 13 residues. CDR3 sequence: CASSARAGNTIYF. Here the CDR3 DNA reads TGTGCCAGCAGCGCACGAGCTGGAAACACCATATATTTT.

V usage is TRBV5-1 and J usage is TRBJ2-1, with 9 bases identical to TRBD2. Germline V CDR1 and CDR2: SGHRS, YFSETQ. Trimming removed 0 bases from V and 9 bases from J; junction bases left unmatched: 4. The CDR3 has 14 amino acids. CDR3 sequence reads: CASSLVAGAGEQFF. The CDR3 DNA follows: TGCGCCAGCAGCTTGGTAGCGGGAGCTGGTGAGCAGTTCTTC.

The CDR3 protein is CSVIPGQYEQYF. As DNA, the CDR3 is TGCAGCGTCATTCCTGGACAGTACGAGCAGTACTTC. The genes are TRBV29-1 and TRBJ2-7; D is possibly TRBD1 (6 bases). The CDR3 has 12 residues. Trimming left V 6 bases short and J 4 bases short, with 13 bases between. Per germline, CDR1 SQVTM and CDR2 ANQGSEA.

This clone was observed a single time. CDR3 in amino acids: CASSSLQGALAGANVLTF. The CDR3 DNA reads as TGCGCCAGCAGCTCTTTACAGGGGGCGCTGGCTGGGGCCAACGTCCTGACTTTC. V is TRBV5-1 and J is TRBJ2-6, with 9 nucleotides matching TRBD1. Germline trimming cut 3 bases from V and 2 bases from J; bases unmatched to any gene: 9. CDR3 length: 18 residues. Per the germline V gene, CDR1 is SGHRS and CDR2 is YFSETQ.

The CDR3 region is CASSSGLAGVRVDEQYF. CDR3 DNA sequence: TGCGCCAGCAGCTCCGGACTAGCGGGAGTAAGGGTAGACGAGCAGTACTTC. The chain carries TRBV5-1 and TRBJ2-7; the match to TRBD2 covers 13 bases. The V gene's germline CDR1 is SGHRS and CDR2 YFSETQ. V trimming: 3 bases; J trimming: 5 bases; junction bases outside the gene matches: 11. This CDR3 has 17 amino acids.

The chain recombines TRBV27 with TRBJ1-1, with D perhaps TRBD1 (5 bases). Trimming took 2 bases from V and 14 from J, leaving 21 bases between them. Germline CDR1 reads MNHEY; CDR2 reads SMNVEV (reference sequence). This CDR3 region has 14 residues. In DNA, the CDR3 is TGTGCCAGCAGTTTAGGGGTAGGACACGGAGTTGAATTCTTT. Protein product: CASSLGVGHGVEFF.

CDR3 loop: CASSSTSESYNEQFF. The DNA of the CDR3 is TGTGCCAGCAGCTCGACTAGTGAATCCTACAATGAGCAGTTCTTC. The chain recombines TRBV7-3 with TRBJ2-1; D may be TRBD2 (6 bases). Trimming stripped 4 bases from V and 1 base from J, with 11 bases between. Germline CDR1 SGHTA, CDR2 FQGTGA. This CDR3 contains 15 residues.

The rearrangement links TRBV11-3 to TRBJ2-5; TRBD2 agrees at 8 bases. CDR1 and CDR2 from the germline V gene are SGHNT and YENEEA. V shed 2 bases and J 0 bases; nucleotides not matched to a gene: 11. The CDR3 has 18 residues. CDR3 amino acids: CASSLIIWREANQETQYF. The DNA for the CDR3 is TGTGCCAGCAGCTTAATCATTTGGCGGGAGGCTAACCAAGAGACCCAGTACTTC.

This chain joins TRBV4-2 and TRBJ2-2, with TRBD2 identical over 7 bases. V trimming: 8 bases; J trimming: 6 bases; junction bases outside the gene matches: 12. The CDR3 is made up of 15 amino acids. Germline CDR1 reads LGHNA; CDR2 reads YNFKEQ. CDR3 sequence: CASQETSNAPGELFF. DNA of the CDR3: TGTGCCAGCCAAGAGACTAGCAATGCACCCGGGGAGCTGTTTTTT.

This chain joins TRBV3-1 (or the pseudogene TRBV3-2) and TRBJ1-5; possible D gene TRBD1, 5 bases. Per germline, CDR1 LGHDT and CDR2 YNNKEL (reference sequence). V gave up 1 base and J gave up 0 bases, with 7 bases separating them. The CDR3 length is 15 residues. Here the CDR3 reads CASSQGTNSNQPQHF. Here the CDR3 DNA reads TGTGCCAGCAGCCAAGGGACAAATAGCAATCAGCCCCAGCATTTT.